The 31 T cell receptor beta chains presented below share a single source sample, sequenced in a study of blood T cells in healthy people across ages. Next came a second PCR, run for about 6 to 12 cycles, which used a sample-barcoded 5' primer along with a J-beta primer mix. TCRdb re-derived calls from the 5' RACE reads in MiXCR, one entry per CDR3 protein. The data contain just over 1 million distinct CDR3 sequences, 35% to 55% of them singletons. What was sequenced was blood. These receptors came from a woman between 55 and 75 years old in good health.

This clonotype was counted once. This clone may be a read error of a much larger clone one base away. The chain is built from TRBV29-1 and TRBJ2-3; TRBD2 aligns across 7 bases. Germline lookup yields CDR1 SQVTM and CDR2 ANQGSEA. The CDR3 is 15 residues long. The CDR3 sequence is CSVDRAGPITDAQYF. CDR3 in DNA: TGCAGCGTTGATAGAGCGGGACCCATCACAGATGCGCAGTATTTT.

This clonotype was detected a few times. This chain uses TRBV5-4 with TRBJ2-4, with D possibly matching TRBD2 (5 bases). The better agreement between TRBJ2-7 and the DNA end casts doubt on the J call. The CDR3 covers 14 residues. CDR1 SGHNT and CDR2 YYREEE come from the germline V gene (reference sequence). CDR3 coding DNA: TGTGCCAGCAGCCCCGAGGGAGACTCCTACGAGCAGTACTTC. Its translation is CASSPEGDSYEQYF.

The genes are TRBV5-6 and TRBJ2-2, with a tentative D call TRBD2 (5 bases). The CDR3 extends over 16 amino acids. Trimming removed 0 bases from V and 6 bases from J, with 15 bases in between. CDR1 and CDR2 (germline): SGHDT, YYEEEE. The CDR3 spells CASSLEKGAYAGELFF. The DNA of the CDR3 is TGTGCCAGCAGCTTGGAAAAGGGAGCCTACGCCGGGGAGCTGTTTTTT.

In its sample, this clonotype was seen many times. The gene calls are TRBV7-2 and TRBJ2-5; D call uncertain. Trimming took off 3 bases at V and 5 bases at J, with 10 bases between the two ends. CDR3 length: 13 residues. CDR1 is SGHTA and CDR2 is FQGNSA in the germline V gene. CDR3 amino acids: CASSFGVRETQYF. In DNA form, the CDR3 reads TGTGCCAGCAGCTTTGGAGTACGGGAGACCCAGTACTTC. Based on the CDR3 plus reference TRBV7-2 and TRBJ2-5, the full variable domain is GAGVSQSPSNKVTEKGKDVELRCDPISGHTALYWYRQSLGQGLEFLIYFQGNSAPDKSGLPSDRFSAERTGGSVSTLTIQRTQQEDSAVYLCASSFGVRETQYFGPGTRLLVL.

CDR3 nucleotide sequence: TGTGCCAGCAGCAAAGTTACTAGCGGGTGTTCCTACAATGAGCAGTTCTTC. It encodes CASSKVTSGCSYNEQFF. The V gene is TRBV21-1, the J gene TRBJ2-1; TRBD2 was called by the table and not checked on the DNA. TRBV21-1 is termed a pseudogene. This CDR3 spans 17 amino acids.

The genes are TRBV6-1 and TRBJ1-1; TRBD1 aligns across 9 bases. The CDR3 is 15 residues long. Germline trimming cut 5 bases from V and 5 bases from J; bases unmatched to any gene: 9. CDR1 MNHNS and CDR2 SASEGT come from the germline V gene. This CDR3 is CASSNLQGARTEAFF. CDR3 sequence (DNA): TGTGCCAGCAGTAACTTACAGGGGGCGAGGACTGAAGCTTTCTTT.

The chain carries TRBV7-2 and TRBJ2-1; 7 bases are a match to TRBD2. CDR1 and CDR2 (germline): SGHTA, FQGNSA. This CDR3 spans 18 amino acids. V lost 2 bases to trimming and J lost 2 bases; unmatched junction nucleotides: 12. In DNA, the CDR3 is TGTGCCAGCAGCTTACTTCCCCCACTAGCGAACACCTACAATGAGCAGTTCTTC. It yields the protein CASSLLPPLANTYNEQFF.

This chain uses TRBV7-8 with TRBJ2-1, with D uncertain. This CDR3 has 15 residues. V lost 4 bases to trimming and J lost 10 bases, with 20 bases between them. Germline loops: CDR1 SGHVS, CDR2 FQNEAQ. CDR3 DNA sequence: TGTGCCAGCAGCTCTGAGTCGGACGCAGCCTACGAGCAGTTCTTC. Translating it yields CASSSESDAAYEQFF.

V gene TRBV7-2 combines with J gene TRBJ2-3; D assignment may be TRBD1 or TRBD2 (6 bases each). Germline assignment: CDR1 SGHTA and CDR2 FQGNSA. V lost 4 bases to trimming and J lost 2 bases, with 16 bases between them. The CDR3 loop spans 16 amino acids. CDR3 sequence reads: CASSSGAGLNTDTQYF. The CDR3 nucleotides are TGTGCCAGCAGCTCAGGGGCGGGACTTAACACAGATACGCAGTATTTT.

The sample holds a few counts of this clonotype. CDR3 sequence reads: CASSEVTSGTQYF. The CDR3 coding sequence is TGTGCCAGCAGTGAGGTGACTAGCGGTACGCAGTATTTT. The J gene is TRBJ2-3, the V gene TRBV2; 9 nucleotides agree with TRBD2. Per germline, CDR1 SNHLY and CDR2 FYNNEI. V was pared by 3 bases and J by 8 bases, with 3 bases of the junction left unmatched. The CDR3 contains 13 residues.

V and J are TRBV20-1 and TRBJ2-3, with TRBD2 matching 8 bases. This CDR3 spans 14 amino acids. Germline V gives CDR1 DFQATT, CDR2 SNEGSKA (reference sequence). V shed 4 bases and J 4 bases; nucleotides not matched to a gene: 7. CDR3 bases: TGCAGTGCTACTAAGCGGGAGAAGGCAGATACGCAGTATTTT. Its protein product is CSATKREKADTQYF.

This clonotype was counted only a few times. The V gene is TRBV11-2, the J gene TRBJ2-1; D unresolved. The CDR3 spans 15 residues. Per the germline V gene, CDR1 is SGHAT and CDR2 is FQNNGV. Trimming shortened V by 4 bases and J by 2 bases, and 12 bases separated the two germline ends. For the CDR3, the DNA is TGTGCCAGCAGCTCCCTTCCCGGGCCCTACAATGAGCAGTTCTTC. It specifies CASSSLPGPYNEQFF.

This rearrangement joins TRBV5-4 to TRBJ1-2; TRBD1 aligns across 11 bases. V shed 0 bases and J 5 bases; nucleotides not matched to a gene: 6. Germline CDR1 is SGHNT and CDR2 is YYREEE (reference sequence). This CDR3 comprises 16 residues. This chain's CDR3 is CASSLELDRGRYGYTF. The CDR3 DNA is TGTGCCAGCAGCTTGGAGTTGGACAGGGGGCGTTATGGCTACACCTTC.

The chain links TRBV29-1 to TRBJ1-1, with a possible D match to TRBD1 (5 bases). Germline loops: CDR1 SQVTM, CDR2 ANQGSEA. CDR3 size: 13 residues. V was clipped by 6 bases and J by 0 bases, with 11 bases between them. The CDR3 loop is CSVAGLMNTEAFF. CDR3 sequence (DNA): TGCAGCGTCGCGGGACTTATGAACACTGAAGCTTTCTTT.

This chain links TRBV28 with TRBJ2-1; perhaps TRBD2 as D (6 bases). The CDR3 has 15 amino acids. Trimming left V 8 bases short and J 0 bases short, with 14 bases between. CDR1 and CDR2 from the germline V gene are MDHEN and SYDVKM. CDR3 residues: CASAPAGISYNEQFF. The CDR3 DNA is TGTGCCAGCGCGCCCGCGGGGATCTCCTACAATGAGCAGTTCTTC.

This chain joins TRBV3-1 and TRBJ1-2, with D unclear. Trimming removed 0 bases at V and 4 bases at J, with 15 bases between. The CDR3 is 16 residues long. Germline V CDR1 and CDR2: LGHDT, YNNKEL (reference sequence). Here the CDR3 reads CASSQDVTALGYGYTF. CDR3 sequence (DNA): TGTGCCAGCAGCCAAGATGTAACAGCCCTAGGCTATGGCTACACCTTC.

The chain links TRBV6-5 to TRBJ2-1; D ambiguous. The CDR3 has 15 residues. V was shortened by 2 bases and J by 2 bases, with 10 bases between the two germline ends. The V gene's germline CDR1 is MNHEY and CDR2 SVGAGI. The CDR3 DNA sequence: TGTGCCAGCAGTTACCGAGGACCAGCCTACAATGAGCAGTTCTTC. Translation gives CASSYRGPAYNEQFF.

This clonotype has a handful of counts. J is TRBJ2-3 and V is TRBV4-2, with 8 bases aligning to TRBD2. This CDR3 is built from 17 residues. J was trimmed by 0 bases and V by 0 bases; bases with no gene match: 5. CDR1 is LGHNA and CDR2 is YNFKEQ in the germline V gene. The CDR3 reads CASSQDLASGSTDTQYF. The CDR3 DNA reads as TGTGCCAGCAGCCAAGATCTGGCTAGCGGGAGCACAGATACGCAGTATTTT.

This chain connects TRBV12-3 or TRBV12-4 to TRBJ2-1; D is perhaps TRBD1 (6 bases). Trimming left V 6 bases short and J 13 bases short, with 19 bases between. The CDR3 sequence is 13 residues long. The CDR3: CASRRGQNSGQFF. The CDR3 DNA reads as TGTGCCAGCAGGCGCGGACAGAACTCAGGCCAGTTCTTC.

The V gene is TRBV7-2, the J gene TRBJ2-1, with TRBD2 identical over 11 bases. The germline gives CDR1 SGHTA, CDR2 FQGNSA. V trimming: 5 bases; J trimming: 8 bases; junction bases outside the gene matches: 14. CDR3 length: 17 residues. The CDR3 bases are TGTGCCAGCAGCACCGATCTAGCGGGAGGCATTGGAGATGAGCAGTTCTTC. Translated: CASSTDLAGGIGDEQFF.

A remark on this clonotype: Being one base from a much bigger clone, this may be a read error. This chain joins TRBV29-1 and TRBJ2-5, with 8 bases that match TRBD2. Germline-derived CDR1 and CDR2 are SQVTM and ANQGSEA. The CDR3 spans 15 residues. Trimming cost V 0 bases and J 11 bases; bases outside gene matches: 14. As DNA, the CDR3 is TGCAGCGTTGAAGAATGGCGGGAGGCCTACAATGAGCAGTACTTC. It codes for CSVEEWREAYNEQYF. Together with reference TRBV29-1 and TRBJ2-5, the CDR3 gives the full variable domain: SAVISQKPSRDICQRGTSLTIQCQVDSQVTMMFWYRQQPGQSLTLIATANQGSEATYESGFVIDKFPISRPNLTFSTLTVSNMSPEDSSIYLCSVEEWREAYNEQYFGPGTRLLVL.

This chain joins TRBV15 and TRBJ2-2, with D hard to call. Deletions cut 1 base from V and 0 bases from J, with 3 bases between. Germline CDR1 and CDR2: LNHNV and YYDKDF (reference sequence). The CDR3 is made up of 14 amino acids. The CDR3 DNA reads TGTGCCACCAGCAGAGGAGCGAACACCGGGGAGCTGTTTTTT. Its translation: CATSRGANTGELFF.

This sequence joins TRBV29-1 and TRBJ1-1; 12 bases are a match to TRBD1. Germline CDR1 reads SQVTM; CDR2 reads ANQGSEA. V was pared by 7 bases and J by 4 bases, with 4 bases of the junction left unmatched. The CDR3 is 13 amino acids. The CDR3 protein is CSAGTGGGTEAFF. The CDR3 nucleotides read TGCAGCGCCGGGACAGGGGGCGGCACTGAAGCTTTCTTT.

The chain is built from TRBV3-1 and TRBJ2-7, with 15 nucleotides matching TRBD2. Germline CDR1 LGHDT, CDR2 YNNKEL (reference sequence). The CDR3 consists of 16 residues. J lost 0 bases, V lost 5 bases, and 2 bases had no gene match. The CDR3 nucleotides read TGTGCCAGCAGCTGGGGACTAGCGGGGGGCTCCTACGAGCAGTACTTC. Translation gives CASSWGLAGGSYEQYF.

This clonotype has a handful of counts. The chain is built from TRBV4-1 and TRBJ2-1, with TRBD2 matching 11 bases. The V gene end was trimmed by 0 bases and the J gene end by 2 bases; junction bases not matched to a gene: 6. The CDR3 length is 18 residues. Germline V gene lookup returns CDR1 MGHRA and CDR2 YSYEKL. Here the CDR3 DNA reads TGCGCCAGCAGCCAAGAGCATATGGGACTAGCGGCCTACAATGAGCAGTTCTTC. Translated: CASSQEHMGLAAYNEQFF.

This clonotype has more than one count but fewer than ten. This chain links TRBV27 with TRBJ2-3; TRBD2 aligns across 9 bases. In germline, CDR1 is MNHEY, CDR2 SMNVEV (reference sequence). CDR3 length: 17 amino acids. The ends lost 3 bases at V and 5 bases at J; junction bases unmatched: 12. The CDR3 reads CASSLRTSARGRDTQYF. The CDR3 DNA is TGTGCCAGCAGTTTGCGGACTAGCGCCAGAGGTAGAGATACGCAGTATTTT.

The chain couples TRBV12-3 or TRBV12-4 to TRBJ1-2; D is unclear. Trimming took off 2 bases at V and 8 bases at J, with 9 bases between the two ends. The CDR3 is 12 residues long. This CDR3 is CASSLSSGGYTF. The DNA of the CDR3 is TGTGCCAGCAGTTTATCCTCCGGGGGCTACACCTTC.

The chain recombines TRBV7-9 with TRBJ2-5; D is ambiguous. TRBJ2-1 matches the DNA end more closely, so the J call is doubtful. There are 14 residues in the CDR3. The V gene's germline CDR1 is SEHNR and CDR2 FQNEAQ (reference sequence). The CDR3 loop is CASSTEQIQETQFF. CDR3 sequence (DNA): TGTGCCAGCAGCACGGAACAGATACAAGAGACCCAGTTCTTC.

This chain uses TRBV20-1 with TRBJ2-1; 10 positions match TRBD2. CDR1 DFQATT and CDR2 SNEGSKA come from the germline V gene (reference sequence). This CDR3 contains 14 residues. V gave up 3 bases and J gave up 4 bases; unmatched junction bases: 3. Written as DNA, the CDR3 is TGCAGTGCTAGCTCAGCGGGGGGGTACAATGAGCAGTTCTTC. This encodes CSASSAGGYNEQFF.

On this clonotype: A read error is possible here, since a much larger clone lies one base away. The chain has TRBV29-1 and TRBJ2-5; 10 nucleotides agree with TRBD2. The CDR3 has 19 residues. CDR1 and CDR2 (germline): SQVTM, ANQGSEA. CDR3 DNA: TGCAGCGTTGATCCTTTTATTGGAACTAGCGGGGTTTCAAGAGGGACCCGGTACTTC. This gives the protein CSVDPFIGTSGVSRGTRYF.

In its sample, this clonotype was seen a few times. The V and J genes are TRBV7-9 and TRBJ2-7; 14 nucleotides align to TRBD2. Germline V CDR1 and CDR2: SEHNR, FQNEAQ (reference sequence). V trimming: 2 bases; J trimming: 2 bases; junction bases outside the gene matches: 11. This CDR3 is built from 19 residues. The CDR3 reads CASSLSWTGTSGSPYEQYF. The DNA of the CDR3 is TGTGCCAGCAGCTTATCTTGGACAGGGACTAGCGGGAGCCCCTACGAGCAGTACTTC.